These 13 T cell receptor beta chains came from one sample sequenced in a study of blood T cell repertoires in COVID-19. Assay: immunoSEQ multiplex PCR; the TCRdb copy retains only in-frame clones and omits some. The sample has under 250,000 clones, nearly 90% seen once; the top ten hold more than 10%. Input material: PBMCs or T cells enriched from blood (not recorded which). The receptors come from a man aged 25-40 years who had recovered from COVID-19.

The rearrangement joins TRBV21-1 to TRBJ2-2; the table's TRBD1 call for D was not verified on the DNA. TRBV21-1 is a pseudogene locus. This CDR3 has 17 residues. CDR3 residues: CASSKEDRASNTGELFF. DNA of the CDR3: TGTGCCAGCAGCAAGGAAGACAGGGCTTCGAACACCGGGGAGCTGTTTTTT.

Of note for this clone: The same CDR3 arises from other DNA sequences in this sample as well. The chain employs TRBV13 and TRBJ2-5; D remains unclear. The V gene's germline CDR1 is PRHDT and CDR2 FYEKMQ (reference sequence). CDR3 length: 11 amino acids. V shed 2 bases and J shed 7 bases, with 5 bases lying between them. CDR3 protein: CASSLSGTQYF. The CDR3 coding sequence is TGTGCCAGCAGCTTATCGGGGACCCAGTACTTC.

This chain connects TRBV6-1 to TRBJ2-7; 8 bases are a match to TRBD1. Per the germline V gene, CDR1 is MNHNS and CDR2 is SASEGT. This CDR3 has 15 amino acids. V gave up 2 bases and J gave up 2 bases; unmatched junction bases: 5. DNA of the CDR3: TGTGCCAGCAGTGAAAGGACAGGGCCGACCTACGAGCAGTACTTC. Translation: CASSERTGPTYEQYF.

The chain is built from TRBV9 and TRBJ1-1; TRBD1 matches 9 bases. The trim removed 4 bases at V and 4 bases at J, leaving 5 bases unmatched. The CDR3 runs to 14 residues. CDR1 is SGDLS and CDR2 is YYNGEE in the germline V gene. DNA of the CDR3: TGTGCCAGCAGCCCCCAGACAGGGGGCACTGAAGCTTTCTTT. Translation: CASSPQTGGTEAFF.

The V gene is TRBV30, the J gene TRBJ1-1; D uncertain. Germline V gene data show CDR1 as GTSNPN and CDR2 as SVGIG (reference sequence). Trimming removed 4 bases from V and 4 bases from J, with 10 bases in between. The CDR3 contains 12 residues. The CDR3 reads CAWTELITEAFF. CDR3 nucleotides: TGTGCCTGGACCGAGCTGATCACTGAAGCTTTCTTT.

The chain has TRBV2 and TRBJ2-7; a possible D gene is TRBD2 (6 bases). Germline V gene lookup returns CDR1 SNHLY and CDR2 FYNNEI. Between the trimmed V and J ends, which lost 6 bases and 6 bases, there was a span of 12 bases. The CDR3 runs to 12 residues. The CDR3 DNA reads as TGTGCCAGCAGCCTCGGGAGCCGCGAGCAGTACTTC. Its translation: CASSLGSREQYF.

This clone has just one count. V is TRBV6-5 and J is TRBJ2-7; 7 bases agree with TRBD2. The CDR3 consists of 15 residues. Germline V gene lookup returns CDR1 MNHEY and CDR2 SVGAGI. Trimming at V came to 5 bases and at J to 1 base, leaving 8 bases not matched to a gene. Written as DNA, the CDR3 is TGTGCCAGCAGTCCCGGGGGGTCAGGGTCCTACGAGCAGTACTTC. It yields the protein CASSPGGSGSYEQYF.

This sequence joins TRBV19 and TRBJ1-5; D perhaps matches TRBD1 (6 bases). The germline CDR1 and CDR2 sequences are LNHDA and SQIVND (reference sequence). This CDR3 is 14 amino acids long. V dropped 9 bases and J dropped 3 bases, with 15 bases sitting between them. CDR3: CASNRDNHNQPQHF. The CDR3 nucleotides are TGTGCCAGCAACCGGGACAACCACAATCAGCCCCAGCATTTT.

The CDR3: CASSQKDSVYEQYF. CDR3 nucleotide sequence: TGTGCCAGCAGCCAAAAGGACAGTGTTTACGAGCAGTACTTC. The rearrangement links TRBV11-2 to TRBJ2-7, with D perhaps matching TRBD1 (6 bases). V lost 5 bases and J 4 bases, leaving 15 bases between the germline ends. Germline V CDR1 and CDR2: SGHAT, FQNNGV. CDR3 length: 14 residues.

This rearrangement joins TRBV9 to TRBJ2-3; 7 bases match TRBD1. Losses at the gene ends were 3 bases for V and 0 bases for J; bases not matched to a gene: 16. Germline loops: CDR1 SGDLS, CDR2 YYNGEE. The CDR3 is 19 amino acids. In nucleotides, the CDR3 is TGTGCCAGCAGCGCCCCCCCGAGGAGACAGGGTCTTAGCACAGATACGCAGTATTTT. Its translation is CASSAPPRRQGLSTDTQYF. Looking up the rest from reference TRBV9 and TRBJ2-3 gives the full variable domain: DSGVTQTPKHLITATGQRVTLRCSPRSGDLSVYWYQQSLDQGLQFLIQYYNGEERAKGNILERFSAQQFPDLHSELNLSSLELGDSALYFCASSAPPRRQGLSTDTQYFGPGTRLTVL.

This clone was seen only once. The chain joins TRBV9 to TRBJ2-2, with D perhaps matching TRBD1 (6 bases). This CDR3 comprises 13 residues. Trimming cost V 9 bases and J 7 bases, with 16 bases left between them. Germline CDR1 is SGDLS and CDR2 is YYNGEE. CDR3 amino acids: CATATGTFGELFF. The CDR3 nucleotides read TGTGCCACCGCGACAGGAACTTTCGGGGAGCTGTTTTTT. Filled out from reference TRBV9 and TRBJ2-2, the complete variable domain reads DSGVTQTPKHLITATGQRVTLRCSPRSGDLSVYWYQQSLDQGLQFLIQYYNGEERAKGNILERFSAQQFPDLHSELNLSSLELGDSALYFCATATGTFGELFFGEGSRLTVL.

The chain has TRBV9 and TRBJ2-1; TRBD2 agrees at 10 bases. Germline-derived CDR1 and CDR2 are SGDLS and YYNGEE. This CDR3 contains 14 residues. V lost 4 bases and J lost 3; bases outside the gene matches: 1. The CDR3 spells CASSRTSGYNEQFF. CDR3 DNA sequence: TGTGCCAGCAGCCGGACTAGCGGCTACAATGAGCAGTTCTTC.

This rearrangement joins TRBV7-7 to TRBJ2-1; a possible D gene is TRBD1 (5 bases). CDR1 and CDR2 from the germline V gene are SSHAT and FNYEAQ (reference sequence). This CDR3 is 13 amino acids long. The V end was cut by 1 base, the J end by 6 bases, with 7 bases between. CDR3 sequence reads: CASSLDRSNEQFF. The CDR3 nucleotides read TGTGCCAGCAGCTTAGACAGGAGCAATGAGCAGTTCTTC.